This TCR beta chain was recorded in a study of response to subunit inactivated influenza vaccine (dated by TCRdb to the late 2010s). Notes on the research overall: Deep quantitative profiling of the T cell receptor repertoire was used in the study to follow responses to a trivalent subunit inactivated influenza vaccine.

V is cut by 4 bases and J by 7 bases, and the space between the germline ends is 15 bases. Including the terminal cysteine and phenylalanine, the CDR3 comprises 14 residues. This entry keeps only the CDR3 DNA: 42 bases, framed from base 1. CDR1 and CDR2, per the germline V gene, are SNHLY and FYNNEI. With regard to this clonotype: Its binding antigen is unknown. Base qualities were left out, and no much larger clone turns up one base away.

Receptors were amplified or captured by RT-PCR. The sequencer was an Illumina HiSeq 2500. TCRdb reran the public reads through fastp at Q25 and MiXCR, keeping productive beta chains. Identical CDR3 protein sequences are pooled into one entry, listed with their most common genes and DNA. This sample is represented by 500,000 to 600,000 distinct CDR3 sequences; about an eighth of them were singletons. Roughly 10% of the sample belongs to the ten largest clones. The investigation overall reported the following: It was suggested by the authors that each seasonal influenza vaccination may recruit only a limited number of new T cells.

The sequence is built from TRBV2 and TRBJ2-3; no D gene is confidently identified. The receptor comes from a man aged 50-60 years who received an inactivated influenza vaccine. Donor details come from another sample of the same person, matched by shared clones. This material consisted of PBMCs from blood, taken on the day of vaccination. The DNA is as follows: TGTGCCAGCAGTGCCCGGGCCCGGCCTCATACGCAGTATTTT. This encodes CASSARARPHTQYF.